Below are 7 T cell receptor beta chains sequenced from a single sample in a study of Graves' ophthalmopathy and Graves' hyperthyroidism. Amplifying from RNA transcripts, the study obtained TCR beta CDR3 regions. The first round was an RT-PCR with HTBI primers, and the second round was a multiplex PCR. TCRdb used MiXCR to reprocess the multiplex PCR reads, holding one entry per CDR3 protein. The sample has about 600,000 distinct CDR3 sequences; roughly 39% are singletons. The sequenced sample consisted of peripheral blood or thyroid tissue (not recorded which). The receptors originated from an adult man with Graves' hyperthyroidism.

The chain combines TRBV29-1 with TRBJ2-7, with TRBD1 matching 7 bases. TRBJ2-1 matches the DNA end more closely, so the J call is doubtful. This CDR3 comprises 13 residues. In germline, CDR1 is SQVTM, CDR2 ANQGSEA. Here the CDR3 reads CSVPGQTYNEQFF. The CDR3 DNA follows: TGCAGCGTACCGGGACAGACTTACAATGAGCAGTTCTTC.

The chain employs TRBV29-1 and TRBJ2-5, with a tentative D call TRBD2 (5 bases). From germline, CDR1 is SQVTM and CDR2 ANQGSEA. Trimming shortened V by 4 bases and J by 1 base, and 13 bases separated the two germline ends. The CDR3 extends over 14 amino acids. The chain's CDR3 is CSVGRAEGQETQYF. As DNA, the CDR3 is TGCAGCGTTGGCAGAGCGGAAGGCCAAGAGACCCAGTACTTC.

This clonotype was found a few times. The gene calls are TRBV19 and TRBJ2-7; tentative D call: TRBD1 (5 bases). There are 17 residues in the CDR3. Germline-derived CDR1 and CDR2 are LNHDA and SQIVND (reference sequence). Trimming removed 5 bases from V and 5 bases from J, with 25 bases in between. This CDR3 is CASSLSYRGHFPNEQYF. The CDR3, as DNA: TGTGCCAGTAGTCTCTCATATCGAGGACATTTCCCTAACGAGCAGTACTTC.

The chain recombines TRBV19 with TRBJ1-5; D might be TRBD1 (5 bases). CDR3 length: 14 residues. Trimming removed 7 bases at V and 6 bases at J, with 16 bases between. In germline, CDR1 is LNHDA, CDR2 SQIVND (reference sequence). The CDR3 nucleotides are TGTGCCAGTAACACGGGGGGAAGCGGTCAGCCCCAGCATTTT. Protein sequence: CASNTGGSGQPQHF.

The chain links TRBV7-2 to TRBJ2-7; 10 nucleotides line up with TRBD1. The CDR3 contains 16 residues. Trimming cost V 1 base and J 3 bases; bases outside gene matches: 6. Germline lookup yields CDR1 SGHTA and CDR2 FQGNSA. Written as DNA, the CDR3 is TGTGCCAGCAGCTTAGATCCGGACAGGGGGGACTACGAGCAGTACTTC. Translating gives CASSLDPDRGDYEQYF.

Only one count was recorded for this clonotype. The rearrangement uses TRBV2 and TRBJ1-1, with D unclear. V gave up 8 bases and J gave up 1 base, with 11 bases separating them. The CDR3 contains 13 residues. Looked up from germline, CDR1 is SNHLY and CDR2 is FYNNEI. CDR3 bases: TGTGCCAGCGTCGCTACAGAGAACACTGAAGCTTTCTTT. Protein product: CASVATENTEAFF.

The chain uses TRBV5-1 and TRBJ2-6, with D tentatively TRBD1 or TRBD2 (6 bases each). The V end was cut by 3 bases, the J end by 0 bases, with 16 bases between. The CDR3 is made up of 18 amino acids. Per the germline V gene, CDR1 is SGHRS and CDR2 is YFSETQ. The DNA of the CDR3 is TGCGCCAGCAGCTGGGGGGCCCTAGACAGCTCTGGGGCCAACGTCCTGACTTTC. Its translation: CASSWGALDSSGANVLTF.